One sample yielded the 28 T cell receptor beta chains listed below, sequenced in a study of blood T cell repertoires in COVID-19. TCRdb keeps only in-frame clones here, not all; method: immunoSEQ multiplex PCR. The table shows some 260,000 clones, with around 84% occurring only once. The specimen sequenced was PBMCs or T cells enriched from blood (not recorded which). The receptors here all came from a man aged 25-40 years with acute COVID-19.

The J gene is TRBJ1-3, the V gene TRBV14, with D unclear. Germline lookup yields CDR1 SGHDN and CDR2 FVKESK. This CDR3 is built from 14 residues. Trimming removed 0 bases at V and 4 bases at J, with 7 bases between. The chain's CDR3 is CASSQDLLGNTIYF. The CDR3 DNA follows: TGTGCCAGCAGCCAAGATCTTCTCGGAAACACCATATATTTT.

The CDR3 region is CASSPRRGYYGYTF. In DNA, the CDR3 is TGTGCCAGCAGCCCAAGGAGGGGCTACTATGGCTACACCTTC. The rearrangement links TRBV5-6 to TRBJ1-2; maybe TRBD1 (5 bases). The germline V and J ends were trimmed by 4 bases and 3 bases, with 13 bases remaining between them. Germline V CDR1 and CDR2: SGHDT, YYEEEE. CDR3 length: 14 amino acids.

For the CDR3, the DNA is TGTGCCAGTAGTATCGACAGGGATAATTGGAATGAGCAGTTCTTC. The encoded protein is CASSIDRDNWNEQFF. The chain links TRBV19 to TRBJ2-1, with TRBD1 matching 7 bases. The V gene end was trimmed by 3 bases and the J gene end by 7 bases; junction bases not matched to a gene: 9. CDR3 length: 15 residues. CDR1 is LNHDA, CDR2 SQIVND, per germline (reference sequence).

The chain employs TRBV7-2 and TRBJ1-3; unclear D gene. V lost 8 bases and J lost 7, with 21 bases in between. Germline V CDR1 and CDR2: SGHTA, FQGNSA. The length of the CDR3 is 15 residues. CDR3 sequence reads: CASSPGGRSSNTIYF. The CDR3 DNA reads TGTGCCAGCTCCCCCGGAGGGCGCTCGAGCAACACCATATATTTT.

The chain couples TRBV11-3 to TRBJ2-1; 13 bases match TRBD2. V was pared by 5 bases and J by 6 bases, with 10 bases of the junction left unmatched. CDR3 size: 17 residues. The germline V gene has CDR1 SGHNT and CDR2 YENEEA. CDR3 DNA: TGTGCCAGCAGCCCAGATCTTGGGACTAGCGGGACCAATGAGCAGTTCTTC. Its protein is CASSPDLGTSGTNEQFF.

The chain employs TRBV9 and TRBJ2-7; 10 bases align to TRBD2. Germline V lookup: CDR1 SGDLS, CDR2 YYNGEE. The CDR3 is 15 residues long. The V gene end was trimmed by 4 bases and the J gene end by 5 bases; junction bases not matched to a gene: 9. CDR3 sequence: CASSQGRLAGDEQYV. The DNA of the CDR3 is TGTGCCAGCAGCCAGGGGCGGCTAGCGGGAGACGAGCAGTACGTC.

CDR3 in amino acids: CASSLGRGRSSNTEAFF. CDR3 nucleotide sequence: TGTGCCAGCAGCTTAGGGAGGGGGCGGAGCTCGAACACTGAAGCTTTCTTT. The chain uses TRBV7-2 and TRBJ1-1, with TRBD1 matching over 7 bases. V lost 1 base to trimming and J lost 1 base; unmatched junction nucleotides: 9. CDR3 length: 17 residues. Germline lookup yields CDR1 SGHTA and CDR2 FQGNSA.

The chain employs TRBV2 and TRBJ2-1, with 11 bases aligning to TRBD2. The J segment lost 9 bases and the V segment lost 6 bases, leaving 13 bases of the junction unmatched. The germline gives CDR1 SNHLY, CDR2 FYNNEI. The CDR3 is made up of 16 amino acids. CDR3 residues: CASSADLAGGRGEQFF. CDR3 DNA: TGTGCCAGCAGCGCCGACCTAGCGGGGGGACGAGGTGAGCAGTTCTTC.

V is TRBV5-4 and J is TRBJ1-1; TRBD1 is a possible D gene (5 bases). In germline, CDR1 is SGHNT, CDR2 YYREEE (reference sequence). The ends were cut back, 3 bases at V and 0 bases at J, with 9 bases in the middle. The CDR3 totals 14 residues. CDR3 protein: CASSSGGMNTEAFF. The CDR3 DNA is TGTGCCAGCAGCTCTGGGGGGATGAACACTGAAGCTTTCTTT.

This chain connects TRBV5-6 to TRBJ2-7; D might be TRBD2 (6 bases). Trimming took 3 bases from V and 6 from J, leaving 13 bases between them. This CDR3 spans 13 amino acids. Per germline, CDR1 SGHDT and CDR2 YYEEEE. For the CDR3, the DNA is TGTGCCAGCAGCTCAAAGACGGGAGCCGAGCAGTACGTC. Residues: CASSSKTGAEQYV.

The V call is TRBV5-1, the J call TRBJ1-1; D remains ambiguous. Trimming shortened V by 1 base and J by 1 base, and 8 bases separated the two germline ends. Germline assignment: CDR1 SGHRS and CDR2 YFSETQ. The CDR3 extends over 14 amino acids. In nucleotides, the CDR3 is TGCGCCAGCAGCTTGCCTACTGGGAACACTGAAGCTTTCTTT. Its translation is CASSLPTGNTEAFF.

The chain has TRBV25-1 and TRBJ2-5; the D gene is possibly TRBD2 (6 bases). From germline, CDR1 is MGHDK and CDR2 SYGVNS. CDR3 length: 14 amino acids. Trimming shortened V by 0 bases and J by 5 bases, and 10 bases separated the two germline ends. CDR3: CASSEYVGRETQYF. CDR3 bases: TGTGCCAGCAGTGAATACGTAGGGAGGGAGACCCAGTACTTC.

This rearrangement joins TRBV7-9 to TRBJ2-6; 9 positions match TRBD1. V lost 3 bases and J lost 0; bases outside the gene matches: 3. The germline V gene has CDR1 SEHNR and CDR2 FQNEAQ (reference sequence). The CDR3 is made up of 17 amino acids. CDR3 region: CASSFGTGFSGANVLTF. The CDR3 bases are TGTGCCAGCAGCTTCGGGACAGGGTTCTCTGGGGCCAACGTCCTGACTTTC.

The chain links TRBV29-1 to TRBJ2-2; 7 nucleotides align to TRBD2. V lost 3 bases, J lost 1 base, and 2 bases stayed unmatched. This CDR3 is 14 amino acids long. Germline V gives CDR1 SQVTM, CDR2 ANQGSEA. The CDR3: CSVDPSGNTGELFF. CDR3 nucleotides: TGCAGCGTTGATCCTAGCGGGAACACCGGGGAGCTGTTTTTT.

This chain connects TRBV7-2 to TRBJ2-3; D might be TRBD2 (7 bases). Trimming removed 1 base from V and 2 bases from J, with 13 bases in between. The CDR3 contains 16 residues. Germline lookup yields CDR1 SGHTA and CDR2 FQGNSA. The CDR3 nucleotides read TGTGCCAGCAGCTTAGGGAGGGGGGGCCCCACAGATACGCAGTATTTT. Translated: CASSLGRGGPTDTQYF. Full variable domain (outside the CDR3, taken from reference TRBV7-2 and TRBJ2-3): GAGVSQSPSNKVTEKGKDVELRCDPISGHTALYWYRQSLGQGLEFLIYFQGNSAPDKSGLPSDRFSAERTGGSVSTLTIQRTQQEDSAVYLCASSLGRGGPTDTQYFGPGTRLTVL.

Concerning this clone itself: Other DNA sequences in this specimen translate into the identical CDR3. The chain is built from TRBV7-2 and TRBJ1-2; maybe TRBD1 (5 bases). Trimming cost V 1 base and J 6 bases, with 12 bases left between them. The CDR3 is 14 residues long. Germline CDR1 and CDR2: SGHTA and FQGNSA. The CDR3: CASSLGGRADGYTF. Here the CDR3 DNA reads TGTGCCAGCAGCTTAGGGGGCAGGGCAGATGGCTACACCTTC.

V gene TRBV7-9 combines with J gene TRBJ2-1; 9 bases agree with TRBD1. Trimming at V came to 4 bases and at J to 8 bases, leaving 6 bases not matched to a gene. This CDR3 has 14 residues. Germline CDR1 reads SEHNR; CDR2 reads FQNEAQ (reference sequence). The CDR3 spells CASSSPQGAYEQFF. The CDR3 DNA is TGTGCCAGCAGCTCGCCACAGGGGGCCTATGAGCAGTTCTTC.

This clone has just a few counts. The chain is built from TRBV19 and TRBJ1-3; TRBD1 is a possible D gene (6 bases). V gave up 3 bases and J gave up 3 bases, with 18 bases separating them. The germline V gene has CDR1 LNHDA and CDR2 SQIVND (reference sequence). The CDR3 runs to 17 residues. The CDR3: CASSIWDAGDDGNTIYF. The CDR3 DNA reads as TGTGCCAGTAGTATTTGGGATGCAGGGGATGATGGAAACACCATATATTTT.

The CDR3: CACRRKGSGGEQFF. CDR3 coding DNA: TGTGCCTGTCGCAGGAAGGGGTCTGGTGGTGAGCAGTTCTTC. The chain uses TRBV5-8 and TRBJ2-1; perhaps TRBD1 as D (5 bases). V gave up 10 bases and J gave up 9 bases, with 23 bases separating them. This CDR3 is 14 amino acids long. Per the germline V gene, CDR1 is SGHTS and CDR2 is YDEGEE.

This clone occurred once. The gene calls are TRBV18 and TRBJ1-4; 9 positions match TRBD1. CDR3 length: 16 residues. The trim removed 3 bases at V and 10 bases at J, leaving 12 bases unmatched. Germline values: CDR1 KGHSH, CDR2 LQKENI. CDR3 protein: CASSPWKQGARAKLFF. CDR3 DNA sequence: TGTGCCAGCTCACCTTGGAAACAGGGGGCGAGAGCAAAACTGTTTTTT.

J is TRBJ2-1 and V is TRBV27; D gene ambiguous. The germline V gene encodes CDR1 MNHEY and CDR2 SMNVEV (reference sequence). V was pared by 3 bases and J by 6 bases, with 15 bases between. This CDR3 spans 15 amino acids. CDR3 sequence reads: CASSFDRSAVNEQFF. The CDR3 DNA follows: TGTGCCAGCAGTTTCGATCGGAGCGCCGTCAATGAGCAGTTCTTC.

This clone was detected ten times or more. This same CDR3 is encoded by further DNA sequences in the sample. J is TRBJ2-3 and V is TRBV12-3 or TRBV12-4; D may be TRBD2 (6 bases). Trimming took 6 bases from V and 3 from J, leaving 7 bases between them. The CDR3 covers 12 residues. CDR3 region: CASSRGTDTQYF. The CDR3 DNA reads TGTGCCAGCAGCCGGGGGACAGATACGCAGTATTTT.

The J gene is TRBJ1-4, the V gene TRBV3-1 (or the pseudogene TRBV3-2); a possible D gene is TRBD1 (5 bases). There are 19 residues in the CDR3. Trimming left V 4 bases short and J 4 bases short, with 25 bases between. Germline V gene data show CDR1 as LGHDT and CDR2 as YNNKEL (reference sequence). CDR3: CASSLRSGTEDLFNEKLFF. The CDR3 DNA reads as TGTGCCAGCAGCCTCCGATCGGGGACTGAAGACTTGTTTAATGAAAAACTGTTTTTT.

The chain carries TRBV6-4 and TRBJ2-1, with 8 bases aligning to TRBD2. The CDR3 totals 14 residues. Germline CDR1 MRHNA, CDR2 SNTAGT. V gave up 3 bases and J gave up 5 bases; unmatched junction bases: 3. DNA for the CDR3: TGTGCCAGCAGTGAGGGGACTAGTAACAATGAGCAGTTCTTC. Protein: CASSEGTSNNEQFF.

The gene calls are TRBV14 and TRBJ2-5, with D perhaps TRBD1 (6 bases). V gave up 3 bases and J gave up 7 bases, with 15 bases separating them. The CDR3 sequence is 14 residues long. Germline assignment: CDR1 SGHDN and CDR2 FVKESK. CDR3 sequence: CASSQLQGSGTQYF. The DNA of the CDR3 is TGTGCCAGCAGCCAGTTACAGGGTTCCGGGACCCAGTACTTC.

The chain couples TRBV7-9 to TRBJ2-1; 8 nucleotides agree with TRBD1. The CDR3 is 15 residues long. V was pared by 5 bases and J by 1 base, with 4 bases of the junction left unmatched. Looked up from germline, CDR1 is SEHNR and CDR2 is FQNEAQ (reference sequence). CDR3 sequence: CASSQRQGSYNEQFF. CDR3 coding DNA: TGTGCCAGCAGCCAAAGACAGGGGTCCTACAATGAGCAGTTCTTC.

J is TRBJ2-4 and V is TRBV30; D is possibly TRBD1 (6 bases). The CDR3 consists of 13 residues. The germline V gene encodes CDR1 GTSNPN and CDR2 SVGIG (reference sequence). The V end lost 5 bases, the J end lost 5 bases, and 13 bases lay between the germline ends. The CDR3 nucleotides are TGTGCCTGGCTTACCAGGGGACAAAACATTCAGTACTTC. This codes for CAWLTRGQNIQYF.

The chain is built from TRBV28 and TRBJ2-7, with 11 bases fitting TRBD2. V shed 8 bases and J 2 bases; nucleotides not matched to a gene: 8. The CDR3 totals 15 residues. Germline V CDR1 and CDR2: MDHEN, SYDVKM. CDR3 protein: CASGNIAGGTYEQYV. CDR3 nucleotide sequence: TGTGCCAGCGGAAACATAGCGGGGGGGACCTACGAGCAGTACGTC.